One T cell receptor (beta chain) is described in this entry. No antigen is known for it. The sample originates from a study of STAT3 mutations in large granular lymphocyte leukemia. As for the study in general: Roughly half the longitudinally sequenced T-LGLL patients had canonical STAT3 mutations.

General study results and limits: Differing intervals and regimens complicate linking therapy response to clone burden. Some patients had persisting codominant clonotypes that could mask small clones. In T-cell large granular lymphocyte leukemia, about half of patients showed multiple immunodominant subclonotypes. Samples missed the first appearance of the clone.

The protocol was immunoSEQ multiplex PCR, while the TCRdb copy is restricted to in-frame clones and leaves out a portion. The table lists more than 10,000 clones, over 75% of them singletons, with around 50% in the top ten. Sequenced material: peripheral blood mononuclear cells. The receptor was isolated from a man in his sixties with T-cell large granular lymphocyte leukemia. Some clones in this sample may be carry-over from other donors' samples.

CDR3 DNA sequence: TGTGCCTGGAGTTTCGGAGGACAGGTTGGAAAACTGTTTTTT. Its protein is CAWSFGGQVGKLFF. The V call is TRBV30, the J call TRBJ1-4, with 7 bases identical to TRBD1. The CDR3 has 14 amino acids. Germline CDR1 and CDR2: GTSNPN and SVGIG (reference sequence). Trimming cost V 2 bases and J 10 bases; bases outside gene matches: 10.